This TCR beta chain was recorded in a study of cytomegalovirus exposure and HLA in healthy donors. In this sample, this clone turned up a few times. The germline V gene encodes CDR1 SEHNR and CDR2 FQNEAQ (reference sequence). The CDR3 runs 13 residues. V was cut by 0 bases and J by 8 bases, with 10 bases left in between. The PCR ran on 60 Vbeta and 13 Jbeta primers. The table came from immunoSEQ multiplex PCR; TCRdb's copy has only in-frame clones and leaves some out. The data contain 100,000 to 120,000 clones, approximately 14% of them singletons. This rearrangement joins TRBV7-9 to TRBJ1-2, with no clear D. Sequenced input: PBMCs. This TCR was recovered from a female donor in good health and CMV-seronegative. The CDR3, as DNA: TGTGCCAGCAGCTTAGCTGGTTCTATGGGCTACACCTTC. Translation: CASSLAGSMGYTF.